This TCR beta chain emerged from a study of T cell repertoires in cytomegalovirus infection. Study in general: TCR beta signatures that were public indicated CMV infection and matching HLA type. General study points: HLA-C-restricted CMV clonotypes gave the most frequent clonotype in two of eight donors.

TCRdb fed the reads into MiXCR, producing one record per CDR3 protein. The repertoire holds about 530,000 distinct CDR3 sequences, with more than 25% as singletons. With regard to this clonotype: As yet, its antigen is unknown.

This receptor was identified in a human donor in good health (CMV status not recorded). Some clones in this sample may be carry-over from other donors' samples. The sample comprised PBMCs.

The CDR3 DNA reads as TGCGCCAGCAGCCGAGGGGACACCAATACGCAGTATTTT. This codes for CASSRGDTNTQYF. This chain links TRBV4-3 with TRBJ2-3; D is possibly TRBD1 (6 bases). V lost 4 bases and J 7 bases, leaving 12 bases between the germline ends. Germline loops: CDR1 LGHNA, CDR2 YSLEER. The CDR3 length is 13 residues.